This TCR beta chain was documented in a study of cytomegalovirus exposure and HLA in healthy donors. Regarding the study as a whole: Reported performance of the classifier showed diagnosis of cytomegalovirus status with high specificity and sensitivity. Confirmation was obtained in vitro that three CMV-associated chains are specific for CMV antigens.

For this clone: Its antigen remains unidentified.

The method was immunoSEQ multiplex PCR; TCRdb's version includes in-frame clones alone and lacks a portion of them. The table shows about 280,000 clones, with approximately 88% occurring only once. Per the germline V gene, CDR1 is SGHRS and CDR2 is YFSETQ. V was trimmed by 0 bases and J by 5 bases, leaving 8 bases between them. The CDR3 spans 13 residues. The clonotype was recovered from a woman between 18 and 29 years old in good health and CMV-seronegative. The chain combines TRBV5-1 with TRBJ1-1; D not certain. The sequencing sample was made of PBMCs. CDR3 nucleotides: TGCGCCAGCAGCTTGGGAACCAGTACTGAAGCTTTCTTT. This translates into CASSLGTSTEAFF.